Below, one T cell receptor beta chain is given with its context. As yet, its antigen is unknown. The assay was immunoSEQ multiplex PCR, and TCRdb's table has in-frame clones only and misses some. The sample yields fewer than 200,000 clones, around 88% seen once. The data stem from a study of T cell responses to AZD1222 COVID-19 vaccine. V trimming: 4 bases; J trimming: 5 bases; junction bases outside the gene matches: 13. The germline CDR1 and CDR2 sequences are LGHNA and YSLEER. The CDR3 totals 16 residues. Study-level findings and limits: As reported, nearly half of all spike-specific TCRs target variant regions that are unmutated. Clonal diversity was possibly underestimated, and the donors were mostly white British, with more females.

The chain recombines TRBV4-3 with TRBJ2-5; 7 bases map to TRBD2. The sequence was collected from an adult who received the AZD1222 COVID-19 vaccine. Specimen: peripheral blood, collected 28 days after the second AZD1222 dose. The CDR3 loop reads CASSLGTGGIGETQYF. CDR3 nucleotides: TGCGCCAGCAGCCTTGGAACGGGGGGAATAGGGGAGACCCAGTACTTC.